The next 18 T cell receptor beta chains were all read from a single sample in a study of T cell repertoires in ileal Crohn's disease (dated by TCRdb to about 2019). The protocol used for the library was the immunoSEQ multiplex PCR assay. TCRdb's version of the immuneACCESS table is confined to in-frame rearrangements and falls short of the full clone set. An unresolved V gene accounts for under half of the shortfall where checked; the remainder is of unknown origin. This sample has about 10,000 clones in its table, and 65% to 85% of those were observed once. Of the sample, about 15% falls within the top ten clones. What this sample's time point label stands for: neoterminal ileum biopsy at postoperative endoscopy, about 6 months after surgery. The sample comprised ileal tissue. These receptors were collected from an adult with Crohn's disease.

The rearrangement joins TRBV15 to TRBJ2-7; D perhaps matches TRBD1 (5 bases). The V and J ends lost 0 bases and 5 bases respectively, with 17 bases between them. The CDR3 is 16 residues long. The germline V gene encodes CDR1 LNHNV and CDR2 YYDKDF (reference sequence). The CDR3 region has the DNA TGTGCCACCAGCAGAGATAGGGGAACAAGGATCCACGAGCAGTACTTC. It is translated as CATSRDRGTRIHEQYF.

This chain links TRBV9 with TRBJ1-3, with no clear D. The CDR3 loop spans 17 amino acids. Germline V gene sequence: CDR1 SGDLS, CDR2 YYNGEE. With 0 bases removed from V and 3 bases from J, the gap between germline ends came to 16 bases. The chain's CDR3 is CASSVAPNGVGGNTIYF. DNA for the CDR3: TGTGCCAGCAGCGTAGCGCCTAACGGGGTAGGTGGAAACACCATATATTTT.

CDR3 DNA sequence: TGTGCCAGCAGCTTTCGGGGGAGCTCCTACAATGAGCAGTTCTTC. The encoded protein is CASSFRGSSYNEQFF. This rearrangement joins TRBV7-2 to TRBJ2-1; D is possibly TRBD2 (6 bases). CDR3 length: 15 residues. Germline CDR1 SGHTA, CDR2 FQGNSA. Deletions cut 3 bases from V and 0 bases from J, with 9 bases between.

The gene calls are TRBV5-1 and TRBJ2-1; D might be TRBD1 (5 bases). Per germline, CDR1 SGHRS and CDR2 YFSETQ. V was cut by 4 bases and J by 4 bases, with 18 bases left in between. The CDR3 covers 16 residues. Here the CDR3 DNA reads TGCGCCAGCAGCAAAAATCAGGGCTACTCATACAATGAGCAGTTCTTC. Translating gives CASSKNQGYSYNEQFF.

This clone rates as large (0.1 to 1%). The chain has TRBV4-1 and TRBJ1-2; no clear D gene. Per germline, CDR1 MGHRA and CDR2 YSYEKL. Trimming left V 0 bases short and J 3 bases short, with 11 bases between. The CDR3 is made up of 15 amino acids. The CDR3 loop is CASSQENGRYYGYTF. The CDR3, as DNA: TGCGCCAGCAGCCAAGAAAATGGCAGGTACTATGGCTACACCTTC.

The rearrangement joins TRBV2 to TRBJ2-1; the match to TRBD2 covers 9 bases. CDR1 and CDR2 from the germline V gene are SNHLY and FYNNEI. The CDR3 covers 16 residues. Unmatched junction bases numbered 8, after V lost 2 bases and J lost 6 bases. CDR3: CASSERGGRAPNEQFF. CDR3 nucleotides: TGTGCCAGCAGTGAAAGGGGCGGGAGGGCCCCCAATGAGCAGTTCTTC.

This chain connects TRBV5-1 to TRBJ1-4; 7 bases fit TRBD1. The CDR3 has 16 amino acids. Germline trimming cut 4 bases from V and 0 bases from J; bases unmatched to any gene: 6. The germline CDR1 and CDR2 sequences are SGHRS and YFSETQ. Written as DNA, the CDR3 is TGCGCCAGCAGCATCGGACAGGCTGCAACTAATGAAAAACTGTTTTTT. This codes for CASSIGQAATNEKLFF. The variable domain in full, with the rest retrieved from reference TRBV5-1 and TRBJ1-4, is KAGVTQTPRYLIKTRGQQVTLSCSPISGHRSVSWYQQTPGQGLQFLFEYFSETQRNKGNFPGRFSGRQFSNSRSEMNVSTLELGDSALYLCASSIGQAATNEKLFFGSGTQLSVL.

The CDR3 loop reads CASSSGQGHNEQFF. CDR3 DNA sequence: TGTGCCAGCAGCTCGGGACAGGGGCACAATGAGCAGTTCTTC. This chain connects TRBV5-8 to TRBJ2-1, with 10 bases fitting TRBD1. Germline lookup yields CDR1 SGHTS and CDR2 YDEGEE. V lost 3 bases to trimming and J lost 5 bases; unmatched junction nucleotides: 2. CDR3 length: 14 amino acids.

The chain joins TRBV27 to TRBJ1-6; D gene ambiguous. Germline CDR1 MNHEY, CDR2 SMNVEV (reference sequence). This CDR3 has 20 amino acids. Trimming took 3 bases from V and 2 from J, leaving 23 bases between them. The CDR3 is CASSFHSGKQKAAYNSPLHF. The CDR3 DNA is TGTGCCAGCAGTTTCCACTCCGGGAAACAAAAAGCGGCCTATAATTCACCCCTCCACTTT.

The gene calls are TRBV18 and TRBJ1-6; 10 bases fit TRBD1. Trimming took 6 bases from V and 6 from J; bases not matched to a gene: 11. CDR3 length equals 17 residues. CDR1 and CDR2 (germline): KGHSH, LQKENI. DNA of the CDR3: TGTGCCAGCTCGTCCTTTGCCGGGACAGGGGCTAATTCACCCCTCCACTTT. Protein product: CASSSFAGTGANSPLHF.

The CDR3 DNA reads as TGTGCCAGCAGCTTAACCCCCGGGAATGGCTACACCTTC. Translation gives CASSLTPGNGYTF. V and J are TRBV7-9 and TRBJ1-2; no clear D gene. The CDR3 runs to 13 residues. V dropped 2 bases and J dropped 6 bases, with 10 bases sitting between them. Germline lookup yields CDR1 SEHNR and CDR2 FQNEAQ (reference sequence).

The chain carries TRBV5-1 and TRBJ1-1, with 9 bases aligning to TRBD1. The CDR3 sequence is 15 residues long. The junction had 3 bases not matched to a gene; V was cut back by 1 base and J by 2 bases. The V gene's germline CDR1 is SGHRS and CDR2 YFSETQ. In nucleotides, the CDR3 is TGCGCCAGCAGCTTGTGGACAGGGGTTAACACTGAAGCTTTCTTT. Translated: CASSLWTGVNTEAFF.

This clone came up a few times. This chain uses TRBV13 with TRBJ2-3, with TRBD1 identical over 7 bases. Germline CDR1 PRHDT, CDR2 FYEKMQ (reference sequence). This CDR3 spans 17 amino acids. V trimming: 5 bases; J trimming: 2 bases; junction bases outside the gene matches: 13. CDR3 loop: CASSNKGTEGTTDTQYF. For the CDR3, the DNA is TGTGCCAGCAGCAATAAAGGGACAGAGGGAACCACAGATACGCAGTATTTT.

The gene calls are TRBV4-1 and TRBJ1-2; no clear D. The germline V gene has CDR1 MGHRA and CDR2 YSYEKL. This CDR3 is built from 15 residues. V was trimmed by 2 bases and J by 2 bases, leaving 12 bases between them. The CDR3 bases are TGCGCCAGCAGCCAAAACCCCGCGGAAAACTATGGCTACACCTTC. It codes for CASSQNPAENYGYTF.

This sequence joins TRBV7-9 and TRBJ1-2; TRBD1 matches at 9 bases. Losses at the gene ends were 3 bases for V and 7 bases for J; bases not matched to a gene: 3. The germline V gene encodes CDR1 SEHNR and CDR2 FQNEAQ (reference sequence). The CDR3 spans 13 residues. CDR3 residues: CASSLGTGFGYTF. In DNA form, the CDR3 reads TGTGCCAGCAGCTTGGGGACAGGGTTTGGCTACACCTTC.

In its sample, this clone was seen a few times. The chain combines TRBV10-2 with TRBJ2-7; TRBD1 matches 8 bases. CDR3 length: 15 residues. Per germline, CDR1 WSHSY and CDR2 SAAADI. V was pared by 3 bases and J by 5 bases, with 9 bases of the junction left unmatched. The CDR3 loop is CASSDLIRGLDEQYF. The DNA for the CDR3 is TGCGCCAGCAGTGACCTAATCAGGGGGCTCGACGAGCAGTACTTC.

This chain uses TRBV30 with TRBJ2-2; 7 bases are a match to TRBD1. The CDR3 runs to 16 residues. Germline V lookup: CDR1 GTSNPN, CDR2 SVGIG (reference sequence). Trimming removed 3 bases from V and 4 bases from J; junction bases left unmatched: 11. CDR3 nucleotide sequence: TGTGCCTGGAGCGGCCAATTGACAGGGATCACCGGGGAGCTGTTTTTT. Translating it yields CAWSGQLTGITGELFF.

The rearrangement uses TRBV6-5 and TRBJ2-1; 13 bases fit TRBD2. With V trimmed by 2 bases and J by 15 bases, 10 bases remained unmatched. Germline V lookup: CDR1 MNHEY, CDR2 SVGAGI. This CDR3 contains 15 residues. CDR3 sequence: CASSYPGLAGTRPFF. The CDR3 DNA reads TGTGCCAGCAGTTACCCGGGACTAGCGGGAACTAGGCCGTTCTTC.